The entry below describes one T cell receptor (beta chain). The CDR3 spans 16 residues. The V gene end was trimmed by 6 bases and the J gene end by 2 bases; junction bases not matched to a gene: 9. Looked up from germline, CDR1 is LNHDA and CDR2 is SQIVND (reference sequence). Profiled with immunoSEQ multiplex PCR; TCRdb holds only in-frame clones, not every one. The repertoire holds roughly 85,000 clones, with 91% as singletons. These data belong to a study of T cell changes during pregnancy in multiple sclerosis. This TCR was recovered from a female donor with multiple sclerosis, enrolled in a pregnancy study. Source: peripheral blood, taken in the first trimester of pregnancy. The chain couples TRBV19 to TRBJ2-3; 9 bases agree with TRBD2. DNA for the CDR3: TGTGCCAGTAGGTCTGGTGCTAGCGGGGTCACAGATACGCAGTATTTT. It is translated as CASRSGASGVTDTQYF.